This paragraph reports one T cell receptor beta chain. Its target is not known. It was at deep level that the assay was run. Clones were sequenced by immunoSEQ multiplex PCR, and TCRdb holds only the in-frame ones, with some missing. Seen here are more than 550,000 clones, 72% observed once, and the top ten hold approximately 1.8%. Adult donors, all healthy and HIV-negative, had no recent acute infections or vaccinations. Deletions cut 6 bases from V and 4 bases from J, with 12 bases between. The CDR3 totals 13 residues. Per germline, CDR1 MDHEN and CDR2 SYDVKM. The record originates from a study of shared clonotypes between healthy human individuals. Study results and caveats: Sequencing depth was expected to affect clonotype sharing among donors.

This receptor was taken from a woman aged 30 to 39 in good health. The chain employs TRBV28 and TRBJ1-2; D not certain. The sequenced sample was memory CD4+ T cells sorted from blood. As for subset: CD45RA-negative fraction. CDR3 DNA sequence: TGTGCCAGCAGACGGACCCCCTCCTATGGCTACACCTTC. This gives the protein CASRRTPSYGYTF.